This T cell receptor beta chain was sequenced for a study of T cell changes during pregnancy in multiple sclerosis (dated 2019 in TCRdb). Turning to the overall study: The study looked at changes in the T cell repertoire across pregnancy in women with multiple sclerosis.

Library preparation employed the immunoSEQ multiplex PCR assay. What TCRdb holds here is the immuneACCESS table cut down to in-frame rearrangements. Part of the clones is not present; checked against another copy, under half of the missing clones reflect an unresolved V gene, and the others are unexplained. In all, the sample holds some 70,000 clones, and approximately 92% of those were seen once. Of the sample, 2.5% to 3.5% falls within the top ten clones. V is cut by 3 bases and J by 9 bases, and the space between the germline ends is 9 bases. The CDR3 covers 11 residues, taking in both the cysteine and the phenylalanine. The retained sequence is limited to the CDR3, 33 bases, with the frame set at the first base. Looking up the germline V gene yields CDR1 ENHRY and CDR2 SYGVKD. Comment on this clone: Its binding antigen is unknown. No much larger clonotype is one base removed from it; base qualities were not supplied.

The starting material was CD8+ T cells from peripheral blood mononuclear cells, obtained in the third trimester of pregnancy. The sequence joins TRBV10-3 to TRBJ2-7; the D gene cannot be named for sure. This receptor was identified in a female donor in good health, enrolled as a control in a pregnancy study. This receptor has the CDR3 CAISDSSGQYF. The DNA reads TGTGCCATCAGTGACTCCTCCGGGCAGTACTTC.